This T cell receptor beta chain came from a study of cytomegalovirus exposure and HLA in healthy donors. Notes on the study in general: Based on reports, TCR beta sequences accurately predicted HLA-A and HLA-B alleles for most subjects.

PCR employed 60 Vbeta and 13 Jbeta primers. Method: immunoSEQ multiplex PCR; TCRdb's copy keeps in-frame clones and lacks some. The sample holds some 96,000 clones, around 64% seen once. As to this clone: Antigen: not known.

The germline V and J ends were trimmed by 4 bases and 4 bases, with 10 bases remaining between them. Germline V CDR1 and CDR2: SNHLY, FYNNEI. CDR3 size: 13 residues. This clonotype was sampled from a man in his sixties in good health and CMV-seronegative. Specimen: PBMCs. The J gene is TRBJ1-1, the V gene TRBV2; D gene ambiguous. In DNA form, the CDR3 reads TGTGCCAGCAGTGGCAGTGGTGGCACTGAAGCTTTCTTT. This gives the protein CASSGSGGTEAFF.